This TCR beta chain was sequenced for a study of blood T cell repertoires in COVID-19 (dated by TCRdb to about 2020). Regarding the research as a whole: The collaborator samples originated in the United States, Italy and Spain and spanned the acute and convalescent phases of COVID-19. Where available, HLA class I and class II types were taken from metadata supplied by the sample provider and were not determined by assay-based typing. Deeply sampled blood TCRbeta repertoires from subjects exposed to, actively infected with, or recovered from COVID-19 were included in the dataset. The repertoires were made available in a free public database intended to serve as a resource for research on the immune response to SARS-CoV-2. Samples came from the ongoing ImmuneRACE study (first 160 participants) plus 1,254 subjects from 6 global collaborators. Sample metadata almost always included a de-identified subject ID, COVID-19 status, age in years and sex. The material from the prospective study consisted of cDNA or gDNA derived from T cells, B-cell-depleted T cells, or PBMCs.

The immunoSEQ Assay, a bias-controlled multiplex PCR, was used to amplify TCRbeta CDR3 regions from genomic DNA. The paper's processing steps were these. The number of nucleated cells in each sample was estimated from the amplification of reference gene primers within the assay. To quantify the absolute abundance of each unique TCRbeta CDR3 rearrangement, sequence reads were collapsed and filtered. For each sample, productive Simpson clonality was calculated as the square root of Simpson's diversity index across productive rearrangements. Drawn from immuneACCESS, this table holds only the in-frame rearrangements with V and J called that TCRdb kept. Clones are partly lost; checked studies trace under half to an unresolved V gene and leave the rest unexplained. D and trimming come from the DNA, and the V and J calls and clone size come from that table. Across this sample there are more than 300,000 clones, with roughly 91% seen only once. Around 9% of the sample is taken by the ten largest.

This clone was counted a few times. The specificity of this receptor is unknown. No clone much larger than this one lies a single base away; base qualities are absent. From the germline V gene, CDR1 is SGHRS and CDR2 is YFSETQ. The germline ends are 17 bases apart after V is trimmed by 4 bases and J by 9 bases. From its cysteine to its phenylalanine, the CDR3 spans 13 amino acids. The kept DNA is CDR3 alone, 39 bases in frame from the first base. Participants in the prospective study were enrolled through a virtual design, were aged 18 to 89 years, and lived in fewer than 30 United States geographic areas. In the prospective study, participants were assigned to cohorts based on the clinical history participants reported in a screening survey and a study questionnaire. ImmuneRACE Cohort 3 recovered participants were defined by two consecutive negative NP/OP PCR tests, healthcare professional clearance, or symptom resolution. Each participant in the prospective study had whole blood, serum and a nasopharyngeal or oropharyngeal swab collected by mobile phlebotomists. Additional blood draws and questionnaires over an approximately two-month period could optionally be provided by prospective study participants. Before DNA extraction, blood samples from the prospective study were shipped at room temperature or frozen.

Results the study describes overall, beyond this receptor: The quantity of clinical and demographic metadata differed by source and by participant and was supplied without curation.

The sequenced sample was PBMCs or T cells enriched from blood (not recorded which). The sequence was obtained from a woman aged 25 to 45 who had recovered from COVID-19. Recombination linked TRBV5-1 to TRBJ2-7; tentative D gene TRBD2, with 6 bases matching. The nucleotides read TGCGCCAGCAGCCCCCTAGCGATGACGTGGCAGTACTTC. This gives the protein CASSPLAMTWQYF.